Listed here are 15 T cell receptor beta chains from one sample, sequenced in a study of T cells after yellow fever vaccination (dated by TCRdb to the late 2010s). The library was prepared using 5' RACE. Sequencing was carried out with an Illumina NovaSeq 6000. The public reads were reanalyzed by TCRdb: fastp trimming at Q25, MiXCR alignment, in-frame beta chains only. Under each unique CDR3 protein, matching rows form one entry showing the most common genes and DNA. The sample table shows about 430,000 distinct CDR3 sequences, and around a sixth are seen once. The ten top clones hold 15% to 20% of the sample. Interpreted using the paper, the treatment or condition label stands for: live attenuated yellow fever vaccine strain. Sequenced material: PBMCs, taken before the yellow fever booster vaccination. These receptors all come from a man younger than 35 who received the YFV17D yellow fever vaccine.

This clonotype has only a few counts. Relative to the germline gene, one junction end is altered; a read error may explain this. The chain links TRBV5-1 to TRBJ2-3; possibly TRBD1 for D (6 bases). CDR3 size: 15 residues. Germline V lookup: CDR1 SGHRS, CDR2 YFSETQ. CDR3 sequence (DNA): TGCGCCAGCATCTTGGGACACCCGAACACAGATACGCAGTATTTT. Translation gives CASILGHPNTDTQYF.

The chain links TRBV20-1 to TRBJ2-5, with 8 bases aligning to TRBD2. CDR1 DFQATT and CDR2 SNEGSKA come from the germline V gene (reference sequence). The V and J ends lost 5 bases and 1 base, in that order; junction bases with no gene match: 3. The CDR3 is 13 amino acids. The CDR3 sequence is CSALAGPQETQYF. CDR3 DNA sequence: TGCAGTGCTTTAGCGGGGCCCCAAGAGACCCAGTACTTC.

This clonotype came up a few times. This chain connects TRBV27 to TRBJ1-5; D not certain. V lost 5 bases, J lost 9 bases, and 14 bases lay in between. Germline lookup yields CDR1 MNHEY and CDR2 SMNVEV (reference sequence). CDR3 length equals 13 residues. The CDR3 DNA follows: TGTGCCAGCAGTCCGACCGGCGGGCGGCCCCAGCATTTT. It codes for CASSPTGGRPQHF.

This clonotype has just a few counts. V is TRBV27 and J is TRBJ2-1, with 7 bases lining up with TRBD2. The CDR3 length is 15 residues. V was pared by 8 bases and J by 3 bases, with 10 bases of the junction left unmatched. Germline lookup yields CDR1 MNHEY and CDR2 SMNVEV (reference sequence). CDR3 in amino acids: CASSGGAGVYNEQFF. In nucleotides, the CDR3 is TGTGCCAGCTCCGGCGGCGCGGGGGTCTACAATGAGCAGTTCTTC.

This clonotype was seen a handful of times. The chain links TRBV5-8 to TRBJ2-3, with a tentative D call TRBD2 (6 bases). Germline V gives CDR1 SGHTS, CDR2 YDEGEE. Trimming took 3 bases from V and 4 from J, leaving 18 bases between them. The CDR3 runs to 16 residues. CDR3 coding DNA: TGTGCCAGCAGCTCTGGGAGTACTAGCACCGCAGATACGCAGTATTTT. Translated, it gives CASSSGSTSTADTQYF.

This clonotype appeared a few times. The J gene is TRBJ2-5, the V gene TRBV20-1, with 7 bases fitting TRBD2. The length of the CDR3 is 14 residues. CDR1 is DFQATT and CDR2 is SNEGSKA in the germline V gene (reference sequence). V shed 3 bases and J 1 base; nucleotides not matched to a gene: 5. The DNA of the CDR3 is TGCAGTGCTAGTGGGGCGGGAGTCCAAGAGACCCAGTACTTC. Translated, it gives CSASGAGVQETQYF.

Only a few counts were recorded for this clonotype. The chain joins TRBV5-1 to TRBJ2-1; 7 bases line up with TRBD2. J was trimmed by 4 bases and V by 3 bases; bases with no gene match: 10. Germline V gene lookup returns CDR1 SGHRS and CDR2 YFSETQ. CDR3 length equals 16 residues. The CDR3 bases are TGCGCCAGCAGCTCCCTCAGCGGGGAGACGTACAATGAGCAGTTCTTC. Its protein product is CASSSLSGETYNEQFF.

The V call is TRBV5-1, the J call TRBJ1-2, with 8 bases that match TRBD1. The CDR3 is made up of 14 amino acids. The trim removed 4 bases at V and 7 bases at J, leaving 9 bases unmatched. Germline CDR1 reads SGHRS; CDR2 reads YFSETQ. The CDR3 is CASSLGQGSGGYTF. CDR3 bases: TGCGCCAGCAGCCTAGGACAGGGTTCGGGTGGCTACACCTTC.

In this sample, this clonotype turned up a few times. The chain carries TRBV10-3 and TRBJ1-6; D is perhaps TRBD1 (5 bases). Germline assignment: CDR1 ENHRY and CDR2 SYGVKD. The CDR3 is 12 residues long. V was clipped by 9 bases and J by 10 bases, with 13 bases between them. CDR3 sequence: CAMPGTRSPLHF. The CDR3 nucleotides are TGTGCCATGCCCGGGACCCGGTCACCCCTCCACTTT.

J is TRBJ1-5 and V is TRBV7-9; D is ambiguous. The CDR3 runs to 12 residues. CDR1 and CDR2 (germline): SEHNR, FQNEAQ (reference sequence). The V gene lost 3 bases and the J gene lost 5 bases, with 5 bases spanning the gap. The CDR3 DNA reads as TGTGCCAGCAGCTTCTATGATCAGCCCCAGCATTTT. Its translation is CASSFYDQPQHF.

This clonotype was detected only a few times. The V call is TRBV7-2, the J call TRBJ1-2, with 9 positions matching TRBD1. The CDR3 is 15 residues long. CDR1 is SGHTA, CDR2 FQGNSA, per germline. Trimming at V came to 5 bases and at J to 8 bases, leaving 12 bases not matched to a gene. Here the CDR3 reads CASSRTVDRGNGYTF. In DNA, the CDR3 is TGTGCCAGCAGCCGTACCGTGGACAGGGGAAACGGCTACACCTTC.

As regards this clonotype: Germline and junction disagree at one end, which may indicate a read error. The genes are TRBV7-7 and TRBJ1-3, with TRBD1 matching 7 bases. CDR1 is SSHAT, CDR2 FNYEAQ, per germline (reference sequence). The CDR3 spans 19 residues. The CDR3 DNA is TGTGCTAGCAGCTTAGCATCGTGGGCGGACAGGATCTCTGGAAACACCATATATTTT. Amino acids: CASSLASWADRISGNTIYF.

This clonotype came up many times. The V call is TRBV6-1, the J call TRBJ2-1; D call uncertain. Germline loops: CDR1 MNHNS, CDR2 SASEGT. CDR3 length: 13 amino acids. Trimming took off 4 bases at V and 12 bases at J, with 16 bases between the two ends. CDR3: CASSVEEQTGQFF. As DNA, the CDR3 is TGTGCCAGCAGTGTCGAGGAACAGACGGGGCAGTTCTTC.

V gene TRBV7-9 combines with J gene TRBJ1-3; D unresolved. The CDR3 loop spans 16 amino acids. Trimming cost V 5 bases and J 0 bases, with 14 bases left between them. Germline V gene data show CDR1 as SEHNR and CDR2 as FQNEAQ (reference sequence). The CDR3: CASSPALGFSGNTIYF. The CDR3 DNA reads TGTGCCAGCAGCCCCGCTCTGGGGTTCTCTGGAAACACCATATATTTT.

The chain is built from TRBV6-5 and TRBJ2-3, with 10 positions matching TRBD1. After removal of 2 bases from V and 15 bases from J, the junction contained 8 bases not matched to a gene. The CDR3 is made up of 13 amino acids. Germline loops: CDR1 MNHEY, CDR2 SVGAGI. The CDR3 bases are TGTGCCAGCAGTTACCCTGGGGACAGGGGCTTATATTTT. It yields the protein CASSYPGDRGLYF.